One sample yielded the 20 T cell receptor beta chains listed below, sequenced in a study of blood T cell repertoires in COVID-19. Measured with immunoSEQ multiplex PCR; TCRdb has only the in-frame clones, and not every one. The data contain under 200,000 clones, more than 75% of them singletons. The sample comprised peripheral blood. The receptors originated from a man aged 65-85 years with acute or convalescent COVID-19.

The V call is TRBV7-8, the J call TRBJ2-7; 12 bases agree with TRBD2. J was trimmed by 5 bases and V by 5 bases; bases with no gene match: 4. Germline lookup yields CDR1 SGHVS and CDR2 FQNEAQ. This CDR3 region has 14 residues. The CDR3, as DNA: TGTGCCAGCAGCCCGAGGACTAGCGGGGACGAGCAGTACTTC. Translated, it gives CASSPRTSGDEQYF.

The V gene is TRBV5-1, the J gene TRBJ1-3; 7 nucleotides agree with TRBD1. V trimming: 4 bases; J trimming: 3 bases; junction bases outside the gene matches: 10. The CDR3 extends over 16 amino acids. Germline V gene data show CDR1 as SGHRS and CDR2 as YFSETQ. CDR3 DNA sequence: TGCGCCAGCAGCGTTACAGGGGTAAAAGATGGAAACACCATATATTTT. Amino acid sequence: CASSVTGVKDGNTIYF.

The chain recombines TRBV4-2 with TRBJ2-2; 8 bases agree with TRBD1. This CDR3 comprises 14 residues. Germline CDR1 LGHNA, CDR2 YNFKEQ. J was trimmed by 3 bases and V by 3 bases; bases with no gene match: 0. CDR3 sequence (DNA): TGTGCCAGCAGCCAGGACAGGGACACCGGGGAGCTGTTTTTT. This encodes CASSQDRDTGELFF.

The chain joins TRBV6-5 to TRBJ2-7, with TRBD1 matching 10 bases. Germline V gene lookup returns CDR1 MNHEY and CDR2 SVGAGI. The CDR3 covers 15 residues. Germline trimming cut 7 bases from V and 3 bases from J; bases unmatched to any gene: 9. This CDR3 is CASMSRDRGIYEQYF. The CDR3 nucleotides are TGTGCCAGCATGAGTCGGGACAGGGGCATCTACGAGCAGTACTTC.

The chain combines TRBV7-9 with TRBJ1-4, with TRBD1 matching over 7 bases. Germline assignment: CDR1 SEHNR and CDR2 FQNEAQ (reference sequence). The junction had 2 bases not matched to a gene; V was cut back by 3 bases and J by 10 bases. The CDR3 is made up of 12 amino acids. The CDR3 DNA reads as TGTGCCAGCAGCTTGGGGGACAGAAAACTGTTTTTT. Its translation: CASSLGDRKLFF.

As DNA, the CDR3 is TGTGCCAGCATCGACAAGACTAACTATGGCTACACCTTC. Protein sequence: CASIDKTNYGYTF. This chain links TRBV27 with TRBJ1-2; D ambiguous. The CDR3 is 13 amino acids. Per the germline V gene, CDR1 is MNHEY and CDR2 is SMNVEV (reference sequence). V gave up 7 bases and J gave up 0 bases, with 9 bases separating them.

The chain recombines TRBV12-3 or TRBV12-4 with TRBJ1-6, with D hard to call. CDR3 length equals 13 residues. V lost 3 bases and J lost 5, with 5 bases in between. The CDR3 spells CASSFRDNSPLHF. In DNA, the CDR3 is TGTGCCAGCAGTTTTAGAGATAATTCACCCCTCCACTTT.

The V call is TRBV6-1, the J call TRBJ1-5; D is unclear. CDR3 length: 17 amino acids. Trimming removed 4 bases at V and 0 bases at J, with 16 bases between. Germline V lookup: CDR1 MNHNS, CDR2 SASEGT. The CDR3 protein is CASSVGLGLVSNQPQHF. The CDR3 nucleotides are TGTGCCAGCAGTGTTGGATTGGGTCTAGTTAGCAATCAGCCCCAGCATTTT.

This clone was seen only once. The CDR3, as DNA: TGTGCCATCAGGACTGGGAGTGAGCAGTTCTTC. Translating gives CAIRTGSEQFF. The chain is built from TRBV10-3 and TRBJ2-1, with D maybe TRBD2 (5 bases). This CDR3 spans 11 amino acids. With 6 bases removed from V and 9 bases from J, the gap between germline ends came to 9 bases. Germline loops: CDR1 ENHRY, CDR2 SYGVKD.

The gene calls are TRBV28 and TRBJ2-1, with 10 bases lining up with TRBD2. The CDR3 has 16 residues. The V gene's germline CDR1 is MDHEN and CDR2 SYDVKM. After removal of 5 bases from V and 2 bases from J, the junction contained 6 bases not matched to a gene. The CDR3 bases are TGTGCCAGCAGTCACCTAGCGGGGGAGGCCTACAATGAGCAGTTCTTC. Its protein is CASSHLAGEAYNEQFF.

This clone appeared a single time. The genes are TRBV15 and TRBJ2-3; 13 bases align to TRBD2. The CDR3 sequence is 16 residues long. After removal of 1 base from V and 10 bases from J, the junction contained 8 bases not matched to a gene. Per the germline V gene, CDR1 is LNHNV and CDR2 is YYDKDF (reference sequence). CDR3 nucleotides: TGTGCCACCAGCAGAGGACTAGCGGGAGGTCCCGGGGCGCAGTATTTT. It is translated as CATSRGLAGGPGAQYF.

The chain has TRBV7-2 and TRBJ2-5; possible D gene TRBD2, 5 bases. The V end was cut by 5 bases, the J end by 2 bases, with 12 bases between. From germline, CDR1 is SGHTA and CDR2 FQGNSA. The CDR3 runs 14 residues. The CDR3: CASSLQLVQETQYF. The CDR3 DNA is TGTGCCAGCAGCCTCCAACTAGTACAAGAGACCCAGTACTTC. Drawing the rest from reference TRBV7-2 and TRBJ2-5, the complete variable domain is GAGVSQSPSNKVTEKGKDVELRCDPISGHTALYWYRQSLGQGLEFLIYFQGNSAPDKSGLPSDRFSAERTGGSVSTLTIQRTQQEDSAVYLCASSLQLVQETQYFGPGTRLLVL.

The genes are TRBV4-3 and TRBJ2-2; 11 bases align to TRBD2. The junction had 4 bases not matched to a gene; V was cut back by 4 bases and J by 3 bases. Germline V gene sequence: CDR1 LGHNA, CDR2 YSLEER. The CDR3 extends over 16 amino acids. The CDR3 loop reads CASSRLAGRHTGELFF. In DNA, the CDR3 is TGCGCCAGCAGCCGACTAGCGGGGCGACACACCGGGGAGCTGTTTTTT.

The CDR3 nucleotides read TGCGCCAGCAGCTCGGGGGACAGAGGGAACACTGAAGCTTTCTTT. Translation: CASSSGDRGNTEAFF. V and J are TRBV5-1 and TRBJ1-1, with 7 bases fitting TRBD1. CDR3 length: 15 amino acids. V gave up 3 bases and J gave up 1 base; unmatched junction bases: 6. The germline V gene encodes CDR1 SGHRS and CDR2 YFSETQ.

V usage is TRBV30 and J usage is TRBJ2-1; 8 bases agree with TRBD2. CDR3 length equals 16 residues. Unmatched junction bases numbered 11, after V lost 2 bases and J lost 5 bases. The germline gives CDR1 GTSNPN, CDR2 SVGIG (reference sequence). The DNA for the CDR3 is TGTGCCTGGAGTCCCCGGGGGGGAAACGGCCACAATGAGCAGTTCTTC. Residues: CAWSPRGGNGHNEQFF.

On this clone itself: A read error may account for a junction end that differs from germline. This chain connects TRBV19 to TRBJ2-1; TRBD2 might be the D (7 bases). CDR3 length: 15 amino acids. Germline CDR1 is LNHDA and CDR2 is SQIVND (reference sequence). The chain's CDR3 is CASNIEGEGDNEQFF. The CDR3 region has the DNA TGTGCCAGTAATATAGAGGGGGAGGGGGACAATGAGCAGTTCTTC.

This clone has only one observation. The J gene is TRBJ2-5, the V gene TRBV4-3, with 7 bases matching TRBD2. The germline gives CDR1 LGHNA, CDR2 YSLEER. This CDR3 is built from 15 residues. V gave up 0 bases and J gave up 5 bases; unmatched junction bases: 6. CDR3 sequence reads: CASSQEPGRGETQYF. The CDR3 DNA reads as TGCGCCAGCAGCCAAGAACCAGGGCGGGGGGAGACCCAGTACTTC.

The CDR3 region is CASSRTGSRSYEQYF. For the CDR3, the DNA is TGTGCCAGCAGCCGGACAGGGTCCCGCTCCTACGAGCAGTACTTC. The V call is TRBV7-9, the J call TRBJ2-7; TRBD1 aligns across 8 bases. The V segment lost 5 bases and the J segment 0 bases; nucleotides outside the gene matches: 6. The CDR3 is 15 amino acids. Germline V gene sequence: CDR1 SEHNR, CDR2 FQNEAQ (reference sequence).

V and J are TRBV19 and TRBJ1-1; D is unclear. The CDR3 has 12 residues. Germline CDR1 is LNHDA and CDR2 is SQIVND (reference sequence). The V and J ends lost 5 bases and 0 bases respectively, with 4 bases between them. The CDR3 sequence is CASSEVNTEAFF. CDR3 nucleotide sequence: TGTGCCAGTAGTGAGGTGAACACTGAAGCTTTCTTT.

The chain carries TRBV5-1 and TRBJ1-6, with D possibly being TRBD1 (5 bases). Trimming left V 5 bases short and J 7 bases short, with 16 bases between. Germline CDR1 SGHRS, CDR2 YFSETQ. The CDR3 has 15 amino acids. The CDR3 DNA sequence: TGCGCCAGCAGACTTGATGGGGGAGGGAATTCACCCCTCCACTTT. Translated: CASRLDGGGNSPLHF. Full variable domain (outside the CDR3, taken from reference TRBV5-1 and TRBJ1-6): KAGVTQTPRYLIKTRGQQVTLSCSPISGHRSVSWYQQTPGQGLQFLFEYFSETQRNKGNFPGRFSGRQFSNSRSEMNVSTLELGDSALYLCASRLDGGGNSPLHFGNGTRLTVT.